These 26 T cell receptor beta chains share one sample of origin, sequenced in a study of long-term antiretroviral therapy in people with HIV. The assay, immunoSEQ v3.0, was run at survey level. Method: immunoSEQ multiplex PCR; TCRdb's copy keeps in-frame clones and lacks some. The sample consists of about 33,000 clones, over 60% of them appearing once. This specimen was unsorted PBMCs, taken 2 years after starting antiretroviral therapy. These receptors were collected from a woman between 50 and 59 years old with HIV.

V is TRBV18 and J is TRBJ2-7, with 7 bases fitting TRBD1. The CDR3 loop spans 16 amino acids. The junction had 13 bases not matched to a gene; V was cut back by 4 bases and J by 4 bases. Germline values: CDR1 KGHSH, CDR2 LQKENI. The DNA for the CDR3 is TGTGCCAGCTCACTCGACAGGGCCCTTCTTCGGTACGAGCAGTACTTC. It translates to CASSLDRALLRYEQYF.

This clone was observed once. The chain links TRBV14 to TRBJ2-5, with D possibly TRBD1 on 6 matching bases. V lost 2 bases, J lost 0 bases, and 10 bases lay in between. Germline CDR1 reads SGHDN; CDR2 reads FVKESK. The CDR3 is 15 amino acids. The CDR3 spells CASSQFRGNQETQYF. In nucleotides, the CDR3 is TGTGCCAGCAGCCAATTCAGGGGCAACCAAGAGACCCAGTACTTC.

The chain joins TRBV7-3 to TRBJ2-3; D remains unclear. With 0 bases removed from V and 4 bases from J, the gap between germline ends came to 5 bases. Germline loops: CDR1 SGHTA, CDR2 FQGTGA. The CDR3 consists of 13 residues. The CDR3 loop is CASSLTPPDTQYF. As DNA, the CDR3 is TGTGCCAGCAGCTTAACCCCCCCAGATACGCAGTATTTT.

This chain links TRBV2 with TRBJ2-7; TRBD2 agrees at 8 bases. V shed 0 bases and J 4 bases; nucleotides not matched to a gene: 11. The V gene's germline CDR1 is SNHLY and CDR2 FYNNEI. CDR3 size: 17 residues. The CDR3 DNA follows: TGTGCCAGCAGTGAAGCGGGGAGCGGGGGCACAAATTACGAGCAGTACTTC. The encoded protein is CASSEAGSGGTNYEQYF.

The V gene is TRBV10-1, the J gene TRBJ2-1; TRBD1 agrees at 8 bases. Per the germline V gene, CDR1 is WNHNN and CDR2 is SYGVQD (reference sequence). The ends lost 7 bases at V and 7 bases at J; junction bases unmatched: 3. The CDR3 covers 12 residues. The CDR3 loop is CASMGQANEQFF. In DNA, the CDR3 is TGCGCCAGCATGGGACAGGCGAATGAGCAGTTCTTC.

The V call is TRBV11-3, the J call TRBJ1-2, with D maybe TRBD1 (5 bases). In germline, CDR1 is SGHNT, CDR2 YENEEA. V shed 0 bases and J shed 6 bases, with 11 bases lying between them. The CDR3 totals 14 residues. The CDR3 loop reads CASSLDAGRDGYTF. CDR3 nucleotides: TGTGCCAGCAGCTTAGATGCAGGGCGAGATGGCTACACCTTC. The entire variable domain, with the rest obtained from reference TRBV11-3 and TRBJ1-2, is as follows: EAGVVQSPRYKIIEKKQPVAFWCNPISGHNTLYWYLQNLGQGPELLIRYENEEAVDDSQLPKDRFSAERLKGVDSTLKIQPAELGDSAVYLCASSLDAGRDGYTFGSGTRLTVV.

The chain carries TRBV7-2 and TRBJ2-5; 8 bases align to TRBD1. Germline CDR1 reads SGHTA; CDR2 reads FQGNSA. The V segment lost 5 bases and the J segment 5 bases; nucleotides outside the gene matches: 7. The CDR3 runs to 14 residues. The CDR3 DNA follows: TGTGCCAGCAGCCCGGCAGGGGGCGGGGAGACCCAGTACTTC. Its protein product is CASSPAGGGETQYF.

The genes are TRBV7-9 and TRBJ1-2; D is ambiguous. The germline V gene has CDR1 SEHNR and CDR2 FQNEAQ (reference sequence). This CDR3 has 14 residues. V gave up 5 bases and J gave up 2 bases, with 12 bases separating them. This CDR3 is CASSLSVENYGYTF. The CDR3 coding sequence is TGTGCCAGCAGCCTGTCAGTGGAGAACTATGGCTACACCTTC.

The CDR3 DNA reads TGTGCCAGCAGCCTAGATGACGGGGGAGAGGAAAAACTGTTTTTT. It translates to CASSLDDGGEEKLFF. J is TRBJ1-4 and V is TRBV7-9, with TRBD1 as a possible D gene (5 bases). The CDR3 spans 15 residues. Germline CDR1 reads SEHNR; CDR2 reads FQNEAQ (reference sequence). Trimming stripped 5 bases from V and 8 bases from J, with 18 bases between.

J is TRBJ2-1 and V is TRBV12-5; 7 bases agree with TRBD2. The germline gives CDR1 LGHNT, CDR2 FRNRAP. The J segment lost 6 bases and the V segment lost 2 bases, leaving 4 bases of the junction unmatched. The CDR3 totals 14 residues. In DNA, the CDR3 is TGTGCTAGTGGTTTGAGGGACTACTTCAATGAGCAGTTCTTC. Amino acids: CASGLRDYFNEQFF.

The chain links TRBV2 to TRBJ2-7; D is unclear. Between the trimmed V and J ends, which lost 2 bases and 0 bases, there was a span of 11 bases. Germline CDR1 is SNHLY and CDR2 is FYNNEI. CDR3 length equals 15 residues. Here the CDR3 DNA reads TGTGCCAGCAGTGAAAGTGGGTCGAGCTCCTACGAGCAGTACTTC. Its translation is CASSESGSSSYEQYF.

The chain links TRBV19 to TRBJ1-2; tentatively, D is TRBD1 (5 bases). This CDR3 comprises 15 residues. V lost 3 bases and J lost 4, with 15 bases in between. The germline V gene has CDR1 LNHDA and CDR2 SQIVND (reference sequence). The CDR3 region is CASSIPPTALYGYTF. The CDR3 coding sequence is TGTGCCAGTAGTATCCCTCCGACAGCTCTCTATGGCTACACCTTC.

The J gene is TRBJ1-4, the V gene TRBV5-1; D possibly corresponds to TRBD1 (5 bases). Germline V gene lookup returns CDR1 SGHRS and CDR2 YFSETQ. The CDR3 runs 16 residues. V was cut by 5 bases and J by 2 bases, with 16 bases left in between. The CDR3 here is CASRPGNQVTNEKLFF. For the CDR3, the DNA is TGCGCCAGCAGACCAGGGAACCAGGTGACTAATGAAAAACTGTTTTTT.

The V gene is TRBV11-2, the J gene TRBJ2-2, with D perhaps TRBD1 or TRBD2 (5 bases each). Trimming left V 1 base short and J 7 bases short, with 10 bases between. This CDR3 comprises 14 residues. Germline CDR1 is SGHAT and CDR2 is FQNNGV. DNA of the CDR3: TGTGCCAGCAGCTTAGCCGAGGGGATCGGGGAGCTGTTTTTT. Translating it yields CASSLAEGIGELFF.

The genes are TRBV5-1 and TRBJ1-1; D is unresolved. The germline V gene encodes CDR1 SGHRS and CDR2 YFSETQ. The CDR3 is made up of 17 amino acids. Between the trimmed V and J ends, which lost 2 bases and 0 bases, there was a span of 17 bases. CDR3: CASSFNGRPHMNTEAFF. DNA of the CDR3: TGCGCCAGCAGCTTTAATGGCAGGCCTCACATGAACACTGAAGCTTTCTTT.

The V and J genes are TRBV28 and TRBJ2-1, with D perhaps matching TRBD1 (6 bases). V was shortened by 5 bases and J by 4 bases, with 15 bases between the two germline ends. The CDR3 length is 15 residues. Per germline, CDR1 MDHEN and CDR2 SYDVKM. CDR3 sequence: CASSPPGTKYNEQFF. DNA of the CDR3: TGTGCCAGCAGTCCCCCCGGGACAAAGTACAATGAGCAGTTCTTC.

This chain joins TRBV6-5 and TRBJ1-4, with 7 bases that match TRBD1. From germline, CDR1 is MNHEY and CDR2 SVGAGI. The CDR3 is made up of 14 amino acids. V shed 5 bases, J shed 8 bases, and the junction held 8 bases outside the gene matches. The CDR3 nucleotides read TGTGCCAGCAGTAATCGAGGGGGCGGGGAAAAACTGTTTTTT. Translated: CASSNRGGGEKLFF.

The gene calls are TRBV2 and TRBJ2-7; D gene ambiguous. Germline CDR1 reads SNHLY; CDR2 reads FYNNEI. Trimming cost V 2 bases and J 9 bases, with 11 bases left between them. The CDR3 spans 12 residues. The CDR3 region has the DNA TGTGCCAGCAGTGAAAGTGGATTTCGGCAGTACTTC. This codes for CASSESGFRQYF.

V usage is TRBV18 and J usage is TRBJ1-1, with D perhaps matching TRBD1 (6 bases). Looked up from germline, CDR1 is KGHSH and CDR2 is LQKENI. The CDR3 totals 16 residues. V was clipped by 1 base and J by 3 bases, with 15 bases between them. The CDR3 loop is CASSPRDKFTDTEAFF. CDR3 coding DNA: TGTGCCAGCTCACCACGGGACAAATTTACTGACACTGAAGCTTTCTTT.

V is TRBV14 and J is TRBJ1-1; D not resolved. The germline V gene has CDR1 SGHDN and CDR2 FVKESK. The CDR3 sequence is 13 residues long. Between the trimmed V and J ends, which lost 2 bases and 1 base, there was a span of 5 bases. CDR3 DNA sequence: TGTGCCAGCAGCCAAAGTCCGAACACTGAAGCTTTCTTT. This encodes CASSQSPNTEAFF.

The chain couples TRBV9 to TRBJ1-6; 9 positions match TRBD1. CDR3 size: 15 residues. CDR1 SGDLS and CDR2 YYNGEE come from the germline V gene. Trimming at V came to 4 bases and at J to 7 bases, leaving 6 bases not matched to a gene. CDR3 nucleotides: TGTGCCAGCAGCATACGGACAGGGGCAAATTCACCCCTCCACTTT. This encodes CASSIRTGANSPLHF.

The J gene is TRBJ1-3, the V gene TRBV7-6; D gene unclear. The CDR3 has 13 amino acids. The germline CDR1 and CDR2 sequences are SGHVS and FNYEAQ. The V gene lost 6 bases and the J gene lost 2 bases, with 8 bases spanning the gap. The CDR3 sequence is CASSGSAGNTIYF. DNA of the CDR3: TGTGCCAGCAGTGGCAGCGCTGGAAACACCATATATTTT.

This clone was seen once. The rearrangement joins TRBV2 to TRBJ2-1, with 7 bases fitting TRBD2. This CDR3 region has 17 residues. The J segment lost 6 bases and the V segment lost 2 bases, leaving 13 bases of the junction unmatched. The germline CDR1 and CDR2 sequences are SNHLY and FYNNEI. The CDR3 sequence is CASSERDLAVPLNEQFF. Written as DNA, the CDR3 is TGTGCCAGCAGTGAAAGGGATCTAGCGGTACCCCTCAATGAGCAGTTCTTC.

This chain links TRBV11-2 with TRBJ2-3; D may be TRBD2 (7 bases). Trimming cost V 2 bases and J 0 bases, with 15 bases left between them. CDR1 is SGHAT and CDR2 is FQNNGV in the germline V gene. There are 17 residues in the CDR3. The CDR3 spells CASSLTGRAGSTDTQYF. The CDR3 region has the DNA TGTGCCAGCAGCTTAACAGGGCGAGCGGGGAGCACAGATACGCAGTATTTT.

Only a few counts were recorded for this clone. The CDR3 DNA reads as TGTGCCAGCAGAGCCTCCGGGAGCGGTACCTACAATGAGCAGTTCTTC. It specifies CASRASGSGTYNEQFF. The rearrangement joins TRBV11-2 to TRBJ2-1; tentative D call: TRBD2 (6 bases). The CDR3 is made up of 16 amino acids. Germline V gene data show CDR1 as SGHAT and CDR2 as FQNNGV. Trimming took 6 bases from V and 2 from J, leaving 17 bases between them.

The chain combines TRBV27 with TRBJ2-7; 7 bases are a match to TRBD1. Germline CDR1 reads MNHEY; CDR2 reads SMNVEV (reference sequence). After removal of 7 bases from V and 6 bases from J, the junction contained 12 bases not matched to a gene. The CDR3 extends over 14 amino acids. In DNA form, the CDR3 reads TGTGCCAGCACCCGCTTGGGACAGAACTTCGAGCAGTACGTC. Encoded protein: CASTRLGQNFEQYV.